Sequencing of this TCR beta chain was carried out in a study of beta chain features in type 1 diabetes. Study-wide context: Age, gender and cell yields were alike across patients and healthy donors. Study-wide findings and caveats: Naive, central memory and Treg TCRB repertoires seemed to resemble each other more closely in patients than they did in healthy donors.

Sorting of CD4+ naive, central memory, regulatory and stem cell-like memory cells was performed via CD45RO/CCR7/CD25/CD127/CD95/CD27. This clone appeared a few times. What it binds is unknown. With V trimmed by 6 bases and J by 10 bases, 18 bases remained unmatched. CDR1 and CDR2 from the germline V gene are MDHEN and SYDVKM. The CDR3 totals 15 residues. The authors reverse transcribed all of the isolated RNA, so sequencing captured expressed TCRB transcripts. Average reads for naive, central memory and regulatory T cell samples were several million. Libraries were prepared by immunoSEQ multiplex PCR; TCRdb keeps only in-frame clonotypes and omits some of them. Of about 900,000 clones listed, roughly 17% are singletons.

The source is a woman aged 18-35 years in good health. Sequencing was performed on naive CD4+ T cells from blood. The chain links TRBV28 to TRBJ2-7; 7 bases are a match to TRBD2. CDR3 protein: CASSQLLGGSPEQYF. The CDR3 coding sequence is TGTGCCAGCAGCCAGCTACTCGGCGGGAGTCCGGAACAGTACTTC.